Listed below are T cell receptor beta chains from one sample, sequenced in a study of regulatory T cells in long-lasting Graves disease. Using its own MiXCR run on the multiplex PCR reads, TCRdb lists one record per CDR3 protein. In the table there are 400,000 to 550,000 distinct CDR3 sequences, about a sixth of which are singletons. These sequences were also reported in another study, on T cells in Graves' hyperthyroidism and ophthalmopathy.

This specimen was peripheral blood mononuclear cells (PBMCs), taken at new diagnosis, from a patient treated with antithyroid drugs. These receptors were collected from a woman between 18 and 30 years old with Graves disease. CDR3s include the opening cysteine and the closing phenylalanine or tryptophan. D genes are given only for firm matches. Size values are once, few and many counts, or a class for expanded clones, and some rows have none.

clone size	D gene	V gene	J gene	CDR3 DNA	CDR3 protein
few	TRBD1	TRBV27	TRBJ1-2	TGTGCCAGCAGTTTATTTGGGACAGGGTACGATGGCTACACCTTC	CASSLFGTGYDGYTF
-	-	TRBV20-1	TRBJ1-2	TGCAGTGCCATTCAGGGAGGAGATGGCTACACCTTC	CSAIQGGDGYTF
many	-	TRBV2	TRBJ2-2	TGTGCCAGCAGTGAACGACTAGAGGGGGCCGGGGAGCTGTTTTTT	CASSERLEGAGELFF
-	-	TRBV12-5	TRBJ1-2	TGTGCTAGTGGGTACGAATCTAACTATGGCTACACCTTC	CASGYESNYGYTF
few	-	TRBV6-1	TRBJ2-3	TGTGCCAGCAGTCCGAGGGGTCCCACAGATACGCAGTATTTT	CASSPRGPTDTQYF
many	TRBD2	TRBV27	TRBJ2-7	TGTGCCAGCAAGTCCCAGGGACTAGCCTCCTACGAGCAGTACTTC	CASKSQGLASYEQYF
many	-	TRBV11-2	TRBJ2-3	TGTGCCAGCAGCCTACTCAGGGTCGCAGATACGCAGTATTTT	CASSLLRVADTQYF
-	TRBD2	TRBV4-1	TRBJ2-3	TGCGCCAGCAGCCAACCCCTAGCGGGAGGCCTGAGAGATACGCAGTATTTT	CASSQPLAGGLRDTQYF
many	-	TRBV11-3	TRBJ2-3	TGTGCCAGCAGCTTACAGGGAAATGGGGCAGATACGCAGTATTTT	CASSLQGNGADTQYF
few	-	TRBV19	TRBJ2-3	TGTGCCAGTAGGGGATTCACAGATACGCAGTATTTT	CASRGFTDTQYF
many	TRBD1	TRBV20-1	TRBJ2-4	TGCAGTGCTAGAGATCGTCAGGGGGCGCGAAAAAACATTCAGTACTTC	CSARDRQGARKNIQYF
many	-	TRBV3-1	TRBJ2-7	TGTGCCAGCAGCCGTGCTTCTCGGTACGAGCAGTACTTC	CASSRASRYEQYF
-	-	TRBV4-1	TRBJ2-3	TGCGCCAGCAGCTCGCGCGACAAGAGCGATACGCAGTATTTT	CASSSRDKSDTQYF
-	TRBD2	TRBV7-8	TRBJ2-5	TGTGCCAGCAGCAGAAGGCGGACTAGCGGGAGAGAGACCCAGTACTTC	CASSRRRTSGRETQYF
-	TRBD2	TRBV12-3/TRBV12-4	TRBJ2-3	TGTGCCAGCAGGGAGGCACTAGCGGGGCCAGATACGCAGTATTTT	CASREALAGPDTQYF
many	-	TRBV7-8	TRBJ2-7	TGTGCCAGCAGCTTAGCGCTCGGGCTCCACGAGCAGTACTTC	CASSLALGLHEQYF
many	-	TRBV7-2	TRBJ1-1	TGTGCCAGCAGCGGCTCACGGATCATGAACACTGAAGCTTTCTTT	CASSGSRIMNTEAFF
once	-	TRBV28	TRBJ2-1	TGTGCCAGCAGTTTTCGGACAGGTGGCGGGACCCATGAGCAGTTCTTC	CASSFRTGGGTHEQFF
many	-	TRBV20-1	TRBJ2-5	TGCAGTGCTAACAGACAGCCCCAAGAGACCCAGTACTTC	CSANRQPQETQYF
many	-	TRBV12-3/TRBV12-4	TRBJ2-7	TGTGCCAGCAGTTTCGATCAGGGACGGAGCTACGAGCAGTACTTC	CASSFDQGRSYEQYF
many	-	TRBV4-3	TRBJ2-1	TGCGCCAGCAGCCAAGATGGGGTTAACTACAATGAGCAGTTCTTC	CASSQDGVNYNEQFF
many	-	TRBV9	TRBJ2-1	TGTGCCAGCAGCGTAGGGGGGGGCCCCTACAATGAGCAGTTCTTC	CASSVGGGPYNEQFF
many	TRBD2	TRBV7-9	TRBJ2-3	TGTGCCAGCAGCTTAGGCGCTACTAGCGGGAACACAGATACGCAGTATTTT	CASSLGATSGNTDTQYF
-	TRBD1	TRBV18	TRBJ2-3	TGTGCCAGCTCGGGGACAGGGAGAGCAGATACGCAGTATTTT	CASSGTGRADTQYF
few	-	TRBV20-1	TRBJ2-1	TGCAGCCTTTTAAGAAACTCCTACAATGAGCAGTTCTTC	CSLLRNSYNEQFF
few	-	TRBV7-9	TRBJ1-4	TGTGCCAGCAGCTTAGGCGGGAGTTTAGGTGAAAAACTGTTTTTT	CASSLGGSLGEKLFF
-	-	TRBV27	TRBJ2-7	TGTGCCAGCAGTTTACTGAGCGGTACCGCCTGCGAGCAGTACTTC	CASSLLSGTACEQYF
many	-	TRBV3-1	TRBJ2-1	TGTGCCAGCAGCCAGTATGATGTAGCGGACAACTACAATGAGCAGTTCTTC	CASSQYDVADNYNEQFF
few	-	TRBV3-1	TRBJ2-2	TGTGCCAGCAGCCAAACCACCGGGGAGCTGTTTTTT	CASSQTTGELFF
few	TRBD2	TRBV24-1	TRBJ2-5	TGTGCCACCAGTGATTTGGCGCTAGCGGGAGGAGAGACCCAGTACTTC	CATSDLALAGGETQYF
-	-	TRBV12-3/TRBV12-4	TRBJ1-5	TGTGCCAGCAGTTTACTTCGAGATACGCAGCATTTT	CASSLLRDTQHF
many	-	TRBV6-1	TRBJ2-7	TGTGCCAGCGGACCTAGCTTTACCTACGAGCAGTACTTC	CASGPSFTYEQYF
few	-	TRBV20-1	TRBJ1-4	TGCAGTGCTAGTGGGGGAACTAATGAAAAACTGTTTTTT	CSASGGTNEKLFF
few	TRBD1	TRBV30	TRBJ1-5	TGTGCCTGGAGTGAAGTGCAGGGGGACCAGCCCCAGCATTTT	CAWSEVQGDQPQHF
-	-	TRBV29-1	TRBJ1-1	TGCAGTTACGCCTGGAACACTGAAGCTTTCTTT	CSYAWNTEAFF
many	-	TRBV5-1	TRBJ2-5	TGCGCCAGCAGCGCATTCCCATCCCTCCTGGACGGCAAACAAGAGACCCAGTACTTC	CASSAFPSLLDGKQETQYF
few	-	TRBV20-1	TRBJ1-1	TGCAGCCAAGCCCGCGGAGCTTTCTTT	CSQARGAFF
many	-	TRBV12-3/TRBV12-4	TRBJ2-1	TGTGCCAGCAGCTTAGGAGGGACTGGCAATGAGCAGTTCTTC	CASSLGGTGNEQFF
many	-	TRBV7-3	TRBJ1-5	TGTGCCAGCAGCTTAGCGGGAGGTGAGCCCCAGCATTTT	CASSLAGGEPQHF
-	-	TRBV7-7	TRBJ2-4	TGTGCTAGCAGCTCCCCCCAGACGCACAAAAACATTCAGTACTTC	CASSSPQTHKNIQYF
few	TRBD2	TRBV29-1	TRBJ2-7	TGCAGCGTTGAGCTGGCGGGAGGCCATCGGGGCGAGCAGTACTTC	CSVELAGGHRGEQYF
-	TRBD2	TRBV6-4	TRBJ2-7	TGTGCCAGCAGACCACTAGCGGACACCTACGAGCAGTACTTC	CASRPLADTYEQYF
many	TRBD1	TRBV2	TRBJ2-2	TGTGCCAGTCTACCGGGACAGGGAGATACCGGGGAGCTGTTTTTT	CASLPGQGDTGELFF
-	-	TRBV20-1	TRBJ2-3	TGCAGCGGCCTCGGGGTAACTAGCACAGATACGCAGTATTTT	CSGLGVTSTDTQYF
many	TRBD1	TRBV27	TRBJ2-1	TGTGCCAGCAGTCCCGGGACAGGGGAGAATGAGCAGTTCTTC	CASSPGTGENEQFF
few	-	TRBV28	TRBJ2-3	TGTGCCAGCAGTTTTGGAGGGAGGACAGGTACGCAGTATTTT	CASSFGGRTGTQYF
many	-	TRBV28	TRBJ2-7	TGTGCCAGCAGTCCGACGGGCGAAGTCTACGAGCAGTACTTC	CASSPTGEVYEQYF
-	TRBD1	TRBV3-1	TRBJ1-4	TGTGCCAGCAGCCCTGGGACAGCCAATGAAAAACTGTTTTTT	CASSPGTANEKLFF
-	TRBD1	TRBV19	TRBJ2-7	TGTGCCAGTAGTCATGAGGGGGCTTACGAGCAGTACTTC	CASSHEGAYEQYF
few	-	TRBV5-5	TRBJ2-7	TGTGCCAGCAGCTACACTGTATCGGGTTACTACGAGCAGTACTTC	CASSYTVSGYYEQYF
few	-	TRBV6-1	TRBJ2-7	TGTGCCAGCAGTGACGGATCGAGCTCCTACGAGCAGTACTTC	CASSDGSSSYEQYF
few	TRBD2	TRBV6-1	TRBJ2-1	TGTGCCAGCAGTACAGCGGGAGGTTACAATGAGCAGTTCTTC	CASSTAGGYNEQFF
-	-	TRBV7-9	TRBJ1-2	TGTGCCAGCAGCTTAGAGGGGCCTCTGGGCTACACCTTC	CASSLEGPLGYTF
many	-	TRBV24-1	TRBJ2-1	TGTGCCACCAGCGCACGGGGGCGGACCGTGAATGAGCAGTTCTTC	CATSARGRTVNEQFF
many	TRBD2	TRBV28	TRBJ2-1	TGTGCCAGCTCGCCTACTAGCGGGAGCTACAATGAGCAGTTCTTC	CASSPTSGSYNEQFF